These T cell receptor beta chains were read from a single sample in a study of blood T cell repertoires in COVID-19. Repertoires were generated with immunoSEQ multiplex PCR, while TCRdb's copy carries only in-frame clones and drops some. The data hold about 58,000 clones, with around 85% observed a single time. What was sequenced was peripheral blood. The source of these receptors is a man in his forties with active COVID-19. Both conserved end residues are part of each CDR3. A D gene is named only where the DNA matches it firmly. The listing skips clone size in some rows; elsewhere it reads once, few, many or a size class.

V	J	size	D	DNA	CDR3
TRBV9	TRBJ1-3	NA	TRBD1	TGTGCCAGCAGCGTAGATCAGGGGGCCTCTGGAAACACCATATATTTT	CASSVDQGASGNTIYF
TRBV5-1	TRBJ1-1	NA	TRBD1	TGCGCCAGCACCCTACCCGCCACAGGGGTCCCGCCGACCTCCATTAACACTGAAGCTTTCTTT	CASTLPATGVPPTSINTEAFF
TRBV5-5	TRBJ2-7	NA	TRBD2	TGTGCCAGCAGCCCCAGGACTAGTTCCGGGTACGAGCAGTACTTC	CASSPRTSSGYEQYF
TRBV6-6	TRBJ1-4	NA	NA	TGTGCCAGCAGTTATCCCCAGCCAGCGTCTAATGAAAAACTGTTTTTT	CASSYPQPASNEKLFF
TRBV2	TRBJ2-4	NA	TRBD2	TGTGCCAGCAGTGTGGGGGCTAGCGGGAGCCAAAACATTCAGTACTTC	CASSVGASGSQNIQYF
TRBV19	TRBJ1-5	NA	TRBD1	TGTGCCAGTAGCGCGACAGGGGGCAATCAGCCCCAGCATTTT	CASSATGGNQPQHF
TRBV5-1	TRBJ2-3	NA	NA	TGCGCCAGCAGCTTGGCGGGCCCCGGGGACACAGATACGCAGTATTTT	CASSLAGPGDTDTQYF
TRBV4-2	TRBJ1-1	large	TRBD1	TGTGCCAGCAGCCCTAAGACAGGGGGGCCAGGTGAAGCTTTCTTT	CASSPKTGGPGEAFF
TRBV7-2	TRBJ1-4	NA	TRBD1	TGTGCCAGCAGCTTAGATCAGGGGGTAAATGAAAAACTGTTTTTT	CASSLDQGVNEKLFF
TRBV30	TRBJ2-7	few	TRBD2	TGTGCCTGGGGCCTAGCGGGAGGCCAGCACTTC	CAWGLAGGQHF
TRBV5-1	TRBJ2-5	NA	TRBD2	TGCGCCAGCAGTTCCGGACCCTCTAGCGGGCAAGAGACCCAGTACTTC	CASSSGPSSGQETQYF
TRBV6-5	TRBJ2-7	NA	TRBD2	TGTGCCAGCAGTCCGGGACTAGACCCTTTCTACGAGCAGTACTTC	CASSPGLDPFYEQYF
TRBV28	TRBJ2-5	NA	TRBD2	TGTGCCAGCAGGGGCGGACTAGCGGGAGTTCGGGAGACCCAGTACTTC	CASRGGLAGVRETQYF
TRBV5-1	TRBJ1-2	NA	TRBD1	TGCGCCAGCAGCTTTTCCGGGACAGGGGATGGCTACACCTTC	CASSFSGTGDGYTF
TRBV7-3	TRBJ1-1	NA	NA	TGTGCCAGCAGCTTGGAGGGTGGGACTGAAGCTTTCTTT	CASSLEGGTEAFF
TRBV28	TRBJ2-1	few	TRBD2	TGTGCCAGCAGTTTACTAGCGGGAGAGAATGAGCAGTTCTTC	CASSLLAGENEQFF
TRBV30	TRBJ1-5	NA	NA	TGTGCCTGGAGTGTAGAGTCGCACCAGCCCCAGCATTTT	CAWSVESHQPQHF
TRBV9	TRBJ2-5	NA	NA	TGTGCCACTGCGTCTGGGGGCGCATCAGAGACCCAGTACTTC	CATASGGASETQYF
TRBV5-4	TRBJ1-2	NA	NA	TGTGCCAGCAGCCGCCCGGGAGGCCCGTATGGCTACACCTTC	CASSRPGGPYGYTF
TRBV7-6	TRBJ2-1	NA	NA	TGTGCCAGCAGGTCCACAGTCAGCTCCTACAATGAGCAGTTCTTC	CASRSTVSSYNEQFF
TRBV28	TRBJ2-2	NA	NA	TGTGCCACCTTAATCAGGACCGGGGAGCTGTTTTTT	CATLIRTGELFF
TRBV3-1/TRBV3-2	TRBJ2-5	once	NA	TGTGCCAGCAGCCCCCCGGCTTTACGGGGGCAAGAGACCCAGTACTTC	CASSPPALRGQETQYF
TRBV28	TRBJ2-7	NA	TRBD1	TGTGCCAGCAGTTTTCGGGACAGGACCTCCTACGAGCAGTACTTC	CASSFRDRTSYEQYF
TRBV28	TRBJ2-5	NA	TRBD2	TGTGCCAGCGTTCGCGGGAGCGGCGAGACCCAGTACTTC	CASVRGSGETQYF
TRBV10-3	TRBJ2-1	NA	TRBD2	TGTGCCATCAACCTAGCGGGAAACAATGAGCAGTTCTTC	CAINLAGNNEQFF
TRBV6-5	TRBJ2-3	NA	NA	TGTGCCAGCAGTAGTGGGAGCGGGGATACGCAGTATTTT	CASSSGSGDTQYF
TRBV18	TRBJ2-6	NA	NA	TGTGCCAGCTCACCGCTGGGGCAGGGTACTGGGGCCAACGTCCTGACTTTC	CASSPLGQGTGANVLTF
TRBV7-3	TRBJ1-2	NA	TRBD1	TGTGCCAGCAGCACTCAGGGGGTTGGAGGCTACACCTTC	CASSTQGVGGYTF
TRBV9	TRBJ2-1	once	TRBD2	TGTGCCAGCAGCTCCCCTGGAAGGGGCGGGAGGGCCGCAGTGGACAATGAGCAGTTCTTC	CASSSPGRGGRAAVDNEQFF
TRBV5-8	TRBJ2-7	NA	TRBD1	TGTGCCAGCAGCCCGGGGACAGCCTACGAGCAGTACTTC	CASSPGTAYEQYF
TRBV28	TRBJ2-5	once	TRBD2	TGTGCCAGCACCCTAGCGGGAAAAGAGACCCAGTACTTC	CASTLAGKETQYF
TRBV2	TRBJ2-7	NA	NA	TGTGCCAGCAACAGGATTCCCTACGAGCAGTACTTC	CASNRIPYEQYF
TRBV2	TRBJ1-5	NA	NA	TGTGCCAGCCAAGTAGATAGCAATCAGCCCCAGCATTTT	CASQVDSNQPQHF
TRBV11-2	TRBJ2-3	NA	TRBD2	TGTGCCAGCAGCTTCAGCGGACTAGCGGGAGATACGCAGTATTTT	CASSFSGLAGDTQYF
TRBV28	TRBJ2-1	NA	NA	TGTGCCAGCACCGAGGTGGCTGATTACAATGAGCAGTTCTTC	CASTEVADYNEQFF
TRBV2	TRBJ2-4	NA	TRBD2	TGTGCCAGCACCAAACCTGGCGGGGGGGCGACCCTAAACATTCAGTACTTC	CASTKPGGGATLNIQYF
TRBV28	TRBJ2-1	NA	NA	TGTGCCAGCAACCTACCGGGAGTCAAATGGGTCTTC	CASNLPGVKWVF
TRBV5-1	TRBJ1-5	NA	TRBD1	TGCGCCAGCAGCCCCGGGACAGGGGGCCATCAGCCCCAGCATTTT	CASSPGTGGHQPQHF
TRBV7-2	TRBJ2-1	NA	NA	TGTGCCAGCAGGCGGGGACCAAAGTCCAATGAGCAGTTCTTC	CASRRGPKSNEQFF
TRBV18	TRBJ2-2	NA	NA	TGTGCCAGCTCCCCCGGAGTTCGACTGGGGGAGCTGTTTTTT	CASSPGVRLGELFF
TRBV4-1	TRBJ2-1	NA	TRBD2	TGCGCCAGCAGCCAAGATTTCCTAGCGGGAGTTGGACATAGCAATGAGCAGTTCTTC	CASSQDFLAGVGHSNEQFF
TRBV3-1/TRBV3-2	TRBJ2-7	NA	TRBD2	TGTGCCAGCAGCCAAGAAAGAGCGGGAGCCTCCGAGCAGTACTTC	CASSQERAGASEQYF
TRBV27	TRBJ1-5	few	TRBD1	TGTGCCAGCAGTCCCCGGACAGGGGACAATCAGCCCCAGCATTTT	CASSPRTGDNQPQHF
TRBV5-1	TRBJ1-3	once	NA	TGCGCCAGCAGCTTGGCAGGACAGAGCTCTGGAAACACCATATATTTT	CASSLAGQSSGNTIYF
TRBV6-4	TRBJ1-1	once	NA	TGTGCCAGCAGTGGGGGGCAGGTCGACACTGAAGCTTTCTTT	CASSGGQVDTEAFF
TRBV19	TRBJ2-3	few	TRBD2	TGTGCCAGTAGCGCCCAGGCGAGTAGCGGGAGTGCAGATACGCAGTATTTT	CASSAQASSGSADTQYF
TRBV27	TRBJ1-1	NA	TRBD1	TGTGCCAGCAGCCTGACAGGGGGGAACACTGAAGCTTTCTTT	CASSLTGGNTEAFF
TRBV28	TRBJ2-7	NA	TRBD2	TGTGCCAGCAGTGGGGACTACACCTTCTACGAGCAGTACTTC	CASSGDYTFYEQYF
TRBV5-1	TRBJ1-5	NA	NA	TGCGCCAGCAGCTTGGCCGGGGGTAGCAATCAGCCCCAGCATTTT	CASSLAGGSNQPQHF
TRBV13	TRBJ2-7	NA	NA	TGTGCCAGCAGCTTAGGGCAGAAGTTATACGAGCAGTACTTC	CASSLGQKLYEQYF